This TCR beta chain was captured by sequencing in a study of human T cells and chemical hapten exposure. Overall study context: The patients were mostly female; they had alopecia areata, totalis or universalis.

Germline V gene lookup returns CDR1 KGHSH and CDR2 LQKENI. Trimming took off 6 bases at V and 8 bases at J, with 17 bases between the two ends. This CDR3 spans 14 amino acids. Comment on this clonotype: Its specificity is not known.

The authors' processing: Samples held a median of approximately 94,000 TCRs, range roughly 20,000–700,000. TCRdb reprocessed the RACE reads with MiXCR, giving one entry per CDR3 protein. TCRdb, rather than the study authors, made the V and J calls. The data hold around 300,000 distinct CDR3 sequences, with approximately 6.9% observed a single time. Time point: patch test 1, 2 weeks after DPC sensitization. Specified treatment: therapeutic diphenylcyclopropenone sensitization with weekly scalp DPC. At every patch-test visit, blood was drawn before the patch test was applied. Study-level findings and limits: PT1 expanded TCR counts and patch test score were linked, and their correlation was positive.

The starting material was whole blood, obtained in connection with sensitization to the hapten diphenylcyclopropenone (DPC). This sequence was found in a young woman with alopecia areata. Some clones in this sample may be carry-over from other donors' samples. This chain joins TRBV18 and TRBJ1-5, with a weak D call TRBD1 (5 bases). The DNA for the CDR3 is TGTGCCAGCTCCATTCTGGAGGGGTTCAAGCCCCAGCATTTT. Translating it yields CASSILEGFKPQHF.